This T cell receptor beta chain was observed in a study of PD-1 blockade in classical Hodgkin lymphoma. Regarding the study as a whole: Complete responders' baseline diversity resembled that of newly diagnosed patients.

Generated by immunoSEQ multiplex PCR, the TCRdb table keeps only in-frame clones and is missing some. The sample records approximately 44,000 clones, 76% being singletons. Relapses following autologous stem cell transplantation were seen in all patients, with brentuximab vedotin exposure varying. In germline, CDR1 is ENHRY, CDR2 SYGVKD. This CDR3 has 16 residues. Deletions cut 3 bases from V and 1 base from J, with 13 bases between. About this clone: The target antigen is unknown.

The chain uses TRBV10-3 and TRBJ2-1, with D unresolved. Sequencing used peripheral blood mononuclear cells (PBMCs), obtained at baseline. This receptor was obtained from a human donor with classical Hodgkin lymphoma. The CDR3 sequence: CAISDQGLGSYNEQFF. CDR3 in DNA: TGTGCCATCAGTGACCAAGGCTTGGGGTCCTACAATGAGCAGTTCTTC.